This paragraph reports one T cell receptor (beta chain). Its antigen is not known. Deletions cut 3 bases from V and 10 bases from J, with 12 bases between. Germline CDR1 and CDR2: DFQATT and SNEGSKA (reference sequence). The CDR3 is made up of 11 amino acids. This sample is drawn from a study of T cells in narcolepsy. Background on the study: Healthy controls were enrolled alongside patients with narcolepsy type 1 or type 2. Whole-study findings and limits: Some memory CD4+ repertoires had no autoreactive clone sequences. Autoreactive HCRT-specific and TRIB2-specific clonotypes were marked in same-patient CSF-versus-blood CD4+ comparisons. Autoreactive clonotypes reportedly recurred in blood of same and different patients, not controls.

Repertoires were generated with immunoSEQ multiplex PCR, while TCRdb's copy carries only in-frame clones and drops some. The sample yields around 26,000 clones, roughly two thirds seen once. The chain joins TRBV20-1 to TRBJ1-2; D ambiguous. Sample: memory (CD45RA-) CD4+ T cells from blood. The clonotype originates from a human donor in good health. Here the CDR3 DNA reads TGCAGTGCTAGCCCGACGGGAGACTACACCTTC. Protein product: CSASPTGDYTF.